This T cell receptor beta chain was sequenced during a study of cytomegalovirus exposure and HLA in healthy donors. This CDR3 region has 13 residues. Trimming removed 4 bases from V and 5 bases from J; junction bases left unmatched: 5. CDR1 is SGHTA and CDR2 is FQGNSA in the germline V gene. The primer mix had 60 Vbeta and 13 Jbeta primers. Data came from immunoSEQ multiplex PCR; TCRdb stores just in-frame clones and leaves some out. The sample consists of approximately 92,000 clones, 81% of them appearing once. A word on this clone: Its target is unknown.

Study-wide points: Researchers reported in a later analysis that common viral pathogens appeared linked to several top clusters. Later analysis showed most CMV-associated TCR beta chains appearing HLA-restricted.

Specimen: PBMCs. The source of this sequence is a woman between 65 and 79 years old in good health and CMV-seropositive. This chain links TRBV7-2 with TRBJ2-7; 7 bases map to TRBD1. The CDR3 reads CASSYRQGDEQYF. DNA of the CDR3: TGTGCCAGCAGCTATAGACAGGGTGACGAGCAGTACTTC.